These 23 T cell receptor beta chains were all obtained from the same sample, sequenced in a study of shared clonotypes between healthy human individuals. Clones were read by immunoSEQ multiplex PCR, and TCRdb kept only the in-frame ones, dropping some. The profile shows 850,000 to 1,200,000 clones, more than 65% of them singletons. The sequenced sample was memory CD4+ T cells sorted from blood. Described subset: CD45RA-negative fraction. The receptors derive from a man younger than 30 in good health.

The chain couples TRBV5-1 to TRBJ1-2; 10 positions match TRBD1. Germline assignment: CDR1 SGHRS and CDR2 YFSETQ. The junction had 5 bases not matched to a gene; V was cut back by 4 bases and J by 8 bases. This CDR3 is 13 amino acids long. The DNA of the CDR3 is TGCGCCAGCAGCCGACAGGGGGCAGGCGGCTACACCTTC. Protein sequence: CASSRQGAGGYTF.

The CDR3 DNA follows: TGCAGCGTGCCCCTGGCGGGGAATAATTGGGAGACCCAGTACTTC. Translating it yields CSVPLAGNNWETQYF. The chain links TRBV29-1 to TRBJ2-5; possibly TRBD2 for D (6 bases). This CDR3 has 15 residues. Germline CDR1 reads SQVTM; CDR2 reads ANQGSEA. V gave up 6 bases and J gave up 5 bases, with 22 bases separating them.

This chain connects TRBV7-8 to TRBJ1-1; 11 bases are shared with TRBD1. CDR3 length: 16 amino acids. Germline CDR1 is SGHVS and CDR2 is FQNEAQ. With 4 bases clipped from V and 0 bases from J, the junction kept 4 bases outside the gene matches. In DNA, the CDR3 is TGTGCCAGCAGCTACCGGGACAGGGGGTTGAACACTGAAGCTTTCTTT. Translated, it gives CASSYRDRGLNTEAFF.

Of note for this clone: This may be a read error, as it is one base from a much larger clone. The V gene is TRBV6-1, the J gene TRBJ2-7; no firm D call. The CDR3 extends over 12 amino acids. Germline V lookup: CDR1 MNHNS, CDR2 SASEGT. Trimming left V 4 bases short and J 0 bases short, with 4 bases between. Here the CDR3 reads CASSGNSYEQYF. DNA for the CDR3: TGTGCCAGCAGTGGCAACTCCTACGAGCAGTACTTC.

This chain links TRBV6-1 with TRBJ1-2; D is undetermined. The length of the CDR3 is 14 residues. The germline V gene encodes CDR1 MNHNS and CDR2 SASEGT. Between the trimmed V and J ends, which lost 4 bases and 1 base, there was a span of 10 bases. The CDR3 loop reads CASSVLTHNYGYTF. In DNA form, the CDR3 reads TGTGCCAGCAGTGTCCTGACTCATAACTATGGCTACACCTTC.

The table lists this clone with many counts. V is TRBV4-1 and J is TRBJ2-7; perhaps TRBD1 as D (5 bases). The V gene lost 6 bases and the J gene lost 4 bases, with 16 bases spanning the gap. CDR3 length: 14 amino acids. Germline lookup yields CDR1 MGHRA and CDR2 YSYEKL. As DNA, the CDR3 is TGCGCCAGCAGTCATGGGGCCGCCCCATACGAGCAGTACTTC. Protein product: CASSHGAAPYEQYF.

This clone was seen ten or more times. The chain carries TRBV5-8 and TRBJ2-5; TRBD2 is a possible D gene (6 bases). The CDR3 length is 16 residues. Germline-derived CDR1 and CDR2 are SGHTS and YDEGEE. The V and J ends lost 0 bases and 2 bases respectively, with 14 bases between them. The CDR3 sequence is CASSLAGIGGQETQYF. CDR3 DNA sequence: TGTGCCAGCAGCTTGGCCGGGATCGGGGGACAAGAGACCCAGTACTTC. The complete variable domain, with remaining parts taken from reference TRBV5-8 and TRBJ2-5, reads EAGVTQSPTHLIKTRGQQATLRCSPISGHTSVYWYQQALGLGLQFLLWYDEGEERNRGNFPPRFSGRQFPNYSSELNVNALELEDSALYLCASSLAGIGGQETQYFGPGTRLLVL.

The chain employs TRBV27 and TRBJ2-5; TRBD1 is a possible D gene (5 bases). The V end lost 5 bases, the J end lost 4 bases, and 20 bases lay between the germline ends. The CDR3 covers 16 residues. CDR1 and CDR2 from the germline V gene are MNHEY and SMNVEV (reference sequence). The CDR3 sequence is CASSVLGSGSRETQYF. As DNA, the CDR3 is TGTGCCAGCAGTGTCTTGGGGTCAGGGTCTAGAGAGACCCAGTACTTC.

This clone came up a few times. The gene calls are TRBV11-3 and TRBJ1-6; no firm D call. Germline V gene lookup returns CDR1 SGHNT and CDR2 YENEEA. V lost 3 bases and J lost 6, with 3 bases in between. The CDR3 is made up of 12 amino acids. CDR3 loop: CASSFGNSPLHF. CDR3 coding DNA: TGTGCCAGCAGCTTTGGTAATTCACCCCTCCACTTT.

J is TRBJ2-5 and V is TRBV10-1, with TRBD1 matching 8 bases. V lost 8 bases and J lost 4; bases outside the gene matches: 6. This CDR3 has 13 residues. The germline V gene encodes CDR1 WNHNN and CDR2 SYGVQD (reference sequence). Here the CDR3 DNA reads TGCGCCAGCTCACAGGGGGGTCCAGAGACCCAGTACTTC. As protein: CASSQGGPETQYF.

The chain combines TRBV10-3 with TRBJ2-7, with no clear D. Between the trimmed V and J ends, which lost 3 bases and 7 bases, there was a span of 10 bases. Germline CDR1 and CDR2: ENHRY and SYGVKD. The CDR3 covers 12 residues. The CDR3 loop reads CAISEDRWEQYF. The CDR3 nucleotides read TGTGCCATCAGTGAAGATAGGTGGGAGCAGTACTTC.

This clone was found a few times. This sequence joins TRBV5-1 and TRBJ2-7; 9 positions match TRBD1. The CDR3 runs to 15 residues. Looked up from germline, CDR1 is SGHRS and CDR2 is YFSETQ. Trimming at V came to 0 bases and at J to 6 bases, leaving 7 bases not matched to a gene. The CDR3 sequence is CASSLDSGTGREQYF. The DNA of the CDR3 is TGCGCCAGCAGCTTGGATTCAGGGACAGGGCGCGAGCAGTACTTC.

The chain joins TRBV5-1 to TRBJ1-6, with D possibly matching TRBD1 (5 bases). CDR3 length: 13 residues. V dropped 5 bases and J dropped 10 bases, with 13 bases sitting between them. CDR1 SGHRS and CDR2 YFSETQ come from the germline V gene. For the CDR3, the DNA is TGCGCCAGCAGTCCGCTAGGGGTCTCACCCCTCCACTTT. Protein sequence: CASSPLGVSPLHF.

The chain couples TRBV6-1 to TRBJ2-7, with 8 bases matching TRBD2. Losses at the gene ends were 3 bases for V and 7 bases for J; bases not matched to a gene: 14. The CDR3 contains 16 residues. Per the germline V gene, CDR1 is MNHNS and CDR2 is SASEGT. The CDR3 spells CASSDPRGGTAREQYF. CDR3 sequence (DNA): TGTGCCAGCAGTGATCCCCGGGGGGGGACGGCCAGGGAGCAGTACTTC.

The chain uses TRBV11-3 and TRBJ2-3; 11 bases line up with TRBD2. Germline V lookup: CDR1 SGHNT, CDR2 YENEEA. V trimming: 3 bases; J trimming: 0 bases; junction bases outside the gene matches: 2. The CDR3 is made up of 16 amino acids. The CDR3: CASSLGLADSTDTQYF. The CDR3 coding sequence is TGTGCCAGCAGCTTGGGACTAGCGGACAGCACAGATACGCAGTATTTT.

V gene TRBV2 combines with J gene TRBJ2-3; D ambiguous. Germline V gives CDR1 SNHLY, CDR2 FYNNEI. V was pared by 7 bases and J by 4 bases, with 15 bases between. This CDR3 spans 14 amino acids. CDR3 coding DNA: TGTGCCAGCAACGGACCTCCCGAGCCAGATACGCAGTATTTT. It codes for CASNGPPEPDTQYF.

This clone was observed a single time. The rearrangement links TRBV6-6 to TRBJ1-2, with TRBD1 matching 10 bases. This CDR3 has 15 amino acids. Per the germline V gene, CDR1 is MNHNY and CDR2 is SVGAGI (reference sequence). V lost 5 bases, J lost 2 bases, and 5 bases stayed unmatched. CDR3 nucleotide sequence: TGTGCCAGCAGTGCCGGACAGGGGGGCAACTATGGCTACACCTTC. As protein: CASSAGQGGNYGYTF.

This clone was recorded once. V is TRBV4-1 and J is TRBJ2-7, with 9 bases matching TRBD2. This CDR3 comprises 16 residues. V shed 3 bases and J 4 bases; nucleotides not matched to a gene: 10. Germline V gene sequence: CDR1 MGHRA, CDR2 YSYEKL. The CDR3 nucleotides read TGCGCCAGCAGCCATATTACCGGCGGGGGGGCTTACGAGCAGTACTTC. Translating it yields CASSHITGGGAYEQYF.

This clone occurred a few times. This chain connects TRBV10-2 to TRBJ1-6; D gene ambiguous. Trimming cost V 3 bases and J 0 bases, with 0 bases left between them. The CDR3 is made up of 13 amino acids. CDR1 and CDR2 from the germline V gene are WSHSY and SAAADI. In nucleotides, the CDR3 is TGCGCCAGCAGTGACTCCTATAATTCACCCCTCCACTTT. This codes for CASSDSYNSPLHF.

V and J are TRBV30 and TRBJ2-3, with D perhaps matching TRBD1 (5 bases). The CDR3 spans 15 residues. Germline assignment: CDR1 GTSNPN and CDR2 SVGIG (reference sequence). Between the trimmed V and J ends, which lost 0 bases and 10 bases, there was a span of 20 bases. The CDR3 DNA sequence: TGTGCCTGGAGTGTACAAGCGACAGCGTTTACGGCGCAGTATTTT. The encoded protein is CAWSVQATAFTAQYF. Complete variable domain (other parts from reference TRBV30 and TRBJ2-3): SQTIHQWPATLVQPVGSPLSLECTVEGTSNPNLYWYRQAAGRGLQLLFYSVGIGQISSEVPQNLSASRPQDRQFILSSKKLLLSDSGFYLCAWSVQATAFTAQYFGPGTRLTVL.

V gene TRBV19 combines with J gene TRBJ1-6, with a tentative D call TRBD1 (5 bases). The ends were cut back, 1 base at V and 9 bases at J, with 10 bases in the middle. The CDR3 is 14 amino acids. Looked up from germline, CDR1 is LNHDA and CDR2 is SQIVND (reference sequence). The CDR3 here is CASSIVPDTSPLHF. CDR3 coding DNA: TGTGCCAGTAGTATAGTTCCGGACACTTCACCCCTCCACTTT.

For this clone: A much larger clone differs by one base, so this may be a read error. Here the CDR3 DNA reads TGTGCCAGCAGCTTGCCGCACCAAGAGACCCAGTACTTC. This encodes CASSLPHQETQYF. The J gene is TRBJ2-5, the V gene TRBV5-4; D is ambiguous. Trimming took 1 base from V and 0 from J, leaving 4 bases between them. The CDR3 length is 13 residues. CDR1 and CDR2 (germline): SGHNT, YYREEE (reference sequence).

This clone has only one observation. The chain is built from TRBV10-1 and TRBJ2-5, with a possible D match to TRBD1 (6 bases). The CDR3 is 15 residues long. Trimming stripped 2 bases from V and 2 bases from J, with 12 bases between. Looked up from germline, CDR1 is WNHNN and CDR2 is SYGVQD (reference sequence). The CDR3 region is CASSETTGQQETQYF. Here the CDR3 DNA reads TGCGCCAGCAGTGAGACGACAGGACAGCAAGAGACCCAGTACTTC.